This T cell receptor beta chain was identified during a study of spatial heterogeneity in lung cancer. This clonotype was counted between two and nine times. Time point: sample taken at primary tumor resection. Unsorted whole RNA from tumor, nontumor lung or frozen PBMC underwent sequencing. Trimming removed 3 bases at V and 5 bases at J, with 17 bases between. The V gene's germline CDR1 is SGHRS and CDR2 YFSETQ. The CDR3 runs to 15 residues. Using its own MiXCR run on the 5' RACE reads, TCRdb lists one record per CDR3 protein. This table has 45,000 or so distinct CDR3 sequences, less than 8.5% appearing once.

Specimen: PBMCs, collected at surgery. This clonotype was obtained from a female donor with early-stage non-small cell lung cancer. The V call is TRBV5-1, the J call TRBJ2-5, with D maybe TRBD1 (6 bases). The chain's CDR3 is CASSSSDSWGETQYF. As DNA, the CDR3 is TGCGCCAGCAGCTCTTCGGACAGTTGGGGGGAGACCCAGTACTTC.